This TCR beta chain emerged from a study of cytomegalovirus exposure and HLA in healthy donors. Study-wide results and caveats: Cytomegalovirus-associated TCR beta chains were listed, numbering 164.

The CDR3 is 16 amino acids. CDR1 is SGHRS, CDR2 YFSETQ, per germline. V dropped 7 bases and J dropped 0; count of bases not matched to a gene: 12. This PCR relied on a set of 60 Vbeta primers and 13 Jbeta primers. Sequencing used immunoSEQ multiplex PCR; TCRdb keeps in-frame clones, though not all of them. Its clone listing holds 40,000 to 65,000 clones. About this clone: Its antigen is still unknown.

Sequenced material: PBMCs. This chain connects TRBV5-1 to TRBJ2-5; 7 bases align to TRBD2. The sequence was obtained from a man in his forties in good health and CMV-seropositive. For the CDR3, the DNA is TGCGCCAGCCACCTCGCTGGCGGGGGAAACCAAGAGACCCAGTACTTC. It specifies CASHLAGGGNQETQYF.